This T cell receptor beta chain came from a study of spatial heterogeneity in lung cancer. Turning to the study itself: Across tumor regions, counts of TCR transcripts showed a strong correlation with a T cell module score derived from matched bulk RNA-seq. Mean representation of each unique TCR and UMI combination in the raw reads exceeded 8.5 occurrences. Study-level results: How many expanded intratumoral alpha and beta TCRs were present tracked the tumor mutation count, which was a count of nonsynonymous mutations.

Carried by each TCR cDNA molecule was a unique molecular identifier. TCRdb reprocessed the 5' RACE reads via MiXCR and lists one record per CDR3 protein. The sample shows some 9,000 distinct CDR3 sequences, about 6% of them seen only once. This clonotype was recorded at least ten times. As yet, its antigen is unknown. Time point meaning: sample taken at primary tumor resection. The CDR3 is made up of 14 amino acids. The V and J ends lost 3 bases and 1 base respectively, with 5 bases between them. Germline-derived CDR1 and CDR2 are KGHDR and SFDVKD. The chain has TRBV24-1 and TRBJ2-2, with D maybe TRBD2 (5 bases). The sample in question was lung tumor tissue, obtained at surgery. The TCR was taken from a female donor with early-stage non-small cell lung cancer. Here the CDR3 reads CATSDEGNTGELFF. In DNA, the CDR3 is TGTGCCACCAGTGATGAGGGGAACACCGGGGAGCTGTTTTTT.